This paragraph reports one TCR beta chain. The antigen is undetermined. This entry belongs to a study of T cells in Graves' hyperthyroidism and ophthalmopathy. There were TCR beta CDR3 regions amplified from RNA transcripts. The HTBI primer set drove a first-round RT-PCR of the TCR CDR3. TCRdb processed the multiplex PCR reads anew with MiXCR; each CDR3 protein has one entry. The sample gives some 400,000 distinct CDR3 sequences, around 13% of which show up once; about 10% is in the top ten. Uncontrolled infection, other autoimmune disease, pregnancy or lactation disqualified patients from enrolment. Germline lookup yields CDR1 MNHNS and CDR2 SASEGT. This CDR3 region has 13 residues. Germline trimming cut 6 bases from V and 9 bases from J; bases unmatched to any gene: 4. Study-wide points: Blood held most thyroid clonotypes expanded above 0.001 frequency.

The sequence came from a woman aged 55-69 years with Graves' hyperthyroidism. The rearrangement links TRBV6-1 to TRBJ2-1; TRBD2 aligns across 11 bases. Material for sequencing was blood. The CDR3 region has the DNA TGTGCCAGCAGGGCTAGCGGGAGGCGTGAGCAGTTCTTC. Translating gives CASRASGRREQFF.